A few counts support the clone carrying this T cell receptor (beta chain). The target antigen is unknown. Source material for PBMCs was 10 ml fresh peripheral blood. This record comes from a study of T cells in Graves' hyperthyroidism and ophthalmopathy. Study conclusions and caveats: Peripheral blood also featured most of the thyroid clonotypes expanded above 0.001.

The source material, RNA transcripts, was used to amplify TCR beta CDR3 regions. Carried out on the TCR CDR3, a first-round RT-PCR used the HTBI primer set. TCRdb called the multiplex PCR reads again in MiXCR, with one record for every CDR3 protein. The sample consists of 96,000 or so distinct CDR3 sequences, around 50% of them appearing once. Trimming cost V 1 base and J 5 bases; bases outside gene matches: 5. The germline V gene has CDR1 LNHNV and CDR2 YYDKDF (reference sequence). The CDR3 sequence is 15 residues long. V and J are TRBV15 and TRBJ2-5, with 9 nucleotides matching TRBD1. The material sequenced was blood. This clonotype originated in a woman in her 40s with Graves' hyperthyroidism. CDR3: CATSRGDRAGETQYF. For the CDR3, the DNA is TGTGCCACCAGCAGAGGGGACAGGGCGGGGGAGACCCAGTACTTC.